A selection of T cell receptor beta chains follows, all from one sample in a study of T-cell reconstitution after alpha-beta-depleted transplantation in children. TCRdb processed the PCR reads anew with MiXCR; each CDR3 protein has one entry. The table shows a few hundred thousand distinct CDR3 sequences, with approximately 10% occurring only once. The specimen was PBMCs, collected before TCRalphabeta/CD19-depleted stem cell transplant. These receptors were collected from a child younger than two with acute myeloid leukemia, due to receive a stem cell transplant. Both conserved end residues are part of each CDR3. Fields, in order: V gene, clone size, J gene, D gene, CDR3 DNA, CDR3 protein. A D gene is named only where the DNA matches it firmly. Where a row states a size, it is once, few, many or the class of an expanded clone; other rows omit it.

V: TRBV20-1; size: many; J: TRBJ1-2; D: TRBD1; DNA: TGCAGTGCTAGCTTGCGGACAGGGAATGGCTACACCTTC; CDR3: CSASLRTGNGYTF
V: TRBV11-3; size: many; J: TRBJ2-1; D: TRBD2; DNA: TGTGCCAGCAGCAACTCAGCGGGGGGATACAATGAGCAGTTCTTC; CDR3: CASSNSAGGYNEQFF
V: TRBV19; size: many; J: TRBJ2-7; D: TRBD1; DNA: TGTGCCAGTAGTATGGGACAGACCTCTGTTTACGAGCAGTACTTC; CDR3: CASSMGQTSVYEQYF
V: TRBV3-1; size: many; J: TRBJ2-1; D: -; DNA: TGTGCCAGCAGCTTCGACAGAAGCTCCTACAATGAGCAGTTCTTC; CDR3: CASSFDRSSYNEQFF
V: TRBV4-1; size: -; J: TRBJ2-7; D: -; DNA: TGCGCCAGCAGCCCCCGAGGCTCCGGGACCAACTACGAGCAGTACTTC; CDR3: CASSPRGSGTNYEQYF
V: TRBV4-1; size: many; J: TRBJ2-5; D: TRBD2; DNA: TGCGCCAGCAGCCAAGATACGGCGGGGGGCAGGGAGACCCAGTACTTC; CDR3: CASSQDTAGGRETQYF
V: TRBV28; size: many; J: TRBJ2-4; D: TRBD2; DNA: TGTGCCAGCAACCCCCCGGGCGGGGGGTCCTTTGGGGCCAAAAACATTCAGTACTTC; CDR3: CASNPPGGGSFGAKNIQYF
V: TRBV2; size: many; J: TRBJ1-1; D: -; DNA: TGTGCCAGCAGTGACCCAGGGGCTGACACTGAAGCTTTCTTT; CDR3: CASSDPGADTEAFF
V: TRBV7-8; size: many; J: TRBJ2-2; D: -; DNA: TGTGCCAGCAGCAATGTCCCCGGGGAGCTGTTTTTT; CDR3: CASSNVPGELFF
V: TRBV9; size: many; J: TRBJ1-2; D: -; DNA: TGTGCCAGCAGCAAAGGGATAGAAAACTATGGCTACACCTTC; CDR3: CASSKGIENYGYTF
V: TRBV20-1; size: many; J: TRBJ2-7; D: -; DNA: TGCAGTGCTACTGGACGGAATCCCTACGAGCAGTACTTC; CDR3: CSATGRNPYEQYF
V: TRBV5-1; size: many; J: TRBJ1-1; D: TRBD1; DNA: TGCGCCAGCAGAAACGTCCCGGGACAGGCTGAAGCTTTCTTT; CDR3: CASRNVPGQAEAFF
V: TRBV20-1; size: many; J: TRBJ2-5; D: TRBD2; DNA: TGCAGTGCTAGAGAACCTCAGCGACTAGCGAACCTCTGGGGGACCCAGTACTTC; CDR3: CSAREPQRLANLWGTQYF
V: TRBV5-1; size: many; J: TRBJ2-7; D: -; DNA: TGCGCCAGCAGCTTCGGGGGCGCAGTCTACGAGCAGTACTTC; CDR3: CASSFGGAVYEQYF
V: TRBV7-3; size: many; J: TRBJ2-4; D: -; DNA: TGTGCCAGCAGCTTAACTGGACCATCCCCGAGCTTGGCCAAAAACATTCAGTACTTC; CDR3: CASSLTGPSPSLAKNIQYF
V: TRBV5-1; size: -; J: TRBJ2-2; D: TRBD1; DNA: TGCGCCAGCAGAACAGGGGATGGAATGACTGGGGAGCTGTTTTTT; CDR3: CASRTGDGMTGELFF
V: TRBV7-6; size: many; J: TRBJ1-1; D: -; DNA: TGTGCCAGCAGCTTAGGGGGGAGTAGGACTGAAGCTTTCTTT; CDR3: CASSLGGSRTEAFF
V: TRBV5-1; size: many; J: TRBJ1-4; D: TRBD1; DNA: TGCGCCAGCAGCTTGGCAGGGGGATCAACTAATGAAAAACTGTTTTTT; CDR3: CASSLAGGSTNEKLFF
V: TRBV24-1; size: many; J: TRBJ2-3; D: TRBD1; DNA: TGTGCCACCAGTCTTAGGGGGCTAAATACGCAGTATTTT; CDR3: CATSLRGLNTQYF
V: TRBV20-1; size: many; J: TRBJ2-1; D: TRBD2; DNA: TGCAGTGCTAGAGACTCATCCGGACTAGCGGGGGAGCAGTTCTTC; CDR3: CSARDSSGLAGEQFF
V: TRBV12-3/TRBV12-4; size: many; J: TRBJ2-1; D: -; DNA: TGTGCCAGCAGTTTTTTGCGGGCCCCATCCTACAATGAGCAGTTCTTC; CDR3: CASSFLRAPSYNEQFF
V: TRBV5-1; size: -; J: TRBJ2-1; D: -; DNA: TGCGCCAGCAGCTTGGGATCAAGCAGATCCTACAATGAGCAGTTCTTC; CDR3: CASSLGSSRSYNEQFF
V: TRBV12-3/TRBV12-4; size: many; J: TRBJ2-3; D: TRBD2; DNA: TGTGCCAGCAGGGGGGGACTAGCGGGTTACGTTACGCAGTATTTT; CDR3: CASRGGLAGYVTQYF
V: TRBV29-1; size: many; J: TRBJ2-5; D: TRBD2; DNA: TGCAGCGTTGAGCGGGGGGGCCAAGAGACCCAGTACTTC; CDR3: CSVERGGQETQYF
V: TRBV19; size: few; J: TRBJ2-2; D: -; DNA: TGTGCCAGTAGTATCGAGGTATCCGGGGAGCTGTTTTTT; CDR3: CASSIEVSGELFF
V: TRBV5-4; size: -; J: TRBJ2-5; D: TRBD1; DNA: TGTGCCAGCAGCTTGGGCCGGGACAGGGTTGGAGAGACCCAGTACTTC; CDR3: CASSLGRDRVGETQYF
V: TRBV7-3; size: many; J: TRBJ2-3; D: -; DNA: TGTGCCAGCAGCTCGCCTGTTGGTACGCAGTATTTT; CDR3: CASSSPVGTQYF
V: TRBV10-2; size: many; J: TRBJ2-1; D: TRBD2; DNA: TGCGCCAGCAGCGAAAGTGGGGGTAGCGGGTTATACAATGAGCAGTTCTTC; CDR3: CASSESGGSGLYNEQFF
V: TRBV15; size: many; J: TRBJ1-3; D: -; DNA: TGTGCCACCAGCAGAGAGATAGGTGATTACTCTGGAAACACCATATATTTT; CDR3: CATSREIGDYSGNTIYF
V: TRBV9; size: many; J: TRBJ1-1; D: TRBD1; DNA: TGTGCCAGCAGCCCACAGGGGCGGAACACTGAAGCTTTCTTT; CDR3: CASSPQGRNTEAFF